The rows below give T cell receptor beta chains drawn from one sample of a study of Graves' ophthalmopathy and Graves' hyperthyroidism. TCRdb recomputed calls from the multiplex PCR reads with MiXCR, one row per CDR3 protein. Counted here are around 170,000 distinct CDR3 sequences, over 35% occurring once; the ten biggest clones make up 5.8%. The specimen was peripheral blood. The receptor set was obtained from a woman aged 40 to 55 with Graves' ophthalmopathy. The CDR3 runs from the conserved cysteine through the conserved F or W. Fields, in order: J gene, D gene, V gene, clone size, CDR3 length, CDR3 DNA, CDR3 protein. The D gene is left open where the match is weak. Clone size is not always given. Where it is, it says once, few, many or a class for expanded clones.

>TRBJ1-2|.|TRBV7-8|many|15
TGTGCCAGCAGCTTGAACGGACTGAACAACTATGGCTACACCTTC
CASSLNGLNNYGYTF
>TRBJ1-6|.|TRBV6-5|few|14
TGTGCCAGCAGTTACACAAACGTTAATTCACCCCTCCACTTT
CASSYTNVNSPLHF
>TRBJ2-7|.|TRBV28|.|14
TGTGCCAGCAGTTTCCGGGACAACTCCTACGGGCAGTACTTC
CASSFRDNSYGQYF
>TRBJ2-2|TRBD2|TRBV20-1|many|16
TGCAGTGCGGGGAATGGACTAGCGGGCCCATACGAGGAGCTGTTTTTT
CSAGNGLAGPYEELFF
>TRBJ1-2|.|TRBV28|.|13
TGTGCCAGCAGCAACTACAGGGATGGAGGCTACACCTTC
CASSNYRDGGYTF
>TRBJ1-2|TRBD1|TRBV7-2|many|15
TGTGCCAGCAGCCACAAAACCACAGGGGGCAGCGGCTACACCTTC
CASSHKTTGGSGYTF
>TRBJ2-5|TRBD2|TRBV30|many|11
TGTGCCGGGGGGAGGGAAGAGACCCAGTACTTC
CAGGREETQYF
>TRBJ1-2|TRBD1|TRBV6-2/TRBV6-3|.|15
TGTGCCAGCAGCGGCGGCAGGGGGATGGGCTATGGCTACACCTTC
CASSGGRGMGYGYTF
>TRBJ2-6|.|TRBV10-3|.|14
TGTGCCATCGCGGAGGGATCTGGGGCCAACGTCCTGACTTTC
CAIAEGSGANVLTF
>TRBJ1-1|.|TRBV6-1|.|13
TGTGCCAGCAAGGGCAGGGCGAACACTGAAGCTTTCTTT
CASKGRANTEAFF
>TRBJ2-4|TRBD1|TRBV6-2/TRBV6-3|many|13
TGTGCCAGCAGTTGGAGCCAGGGACAGTTATTGGACTTC
CASSWSQGQLLDF
>TRBJ2-5|TRBD2|TRBV12-3/TRBV12-4|many|18
TGTGCCAGCAGTCTCCGACTAGCGGGGGGTGCGAAGTCGGAGACCCAGTACTTC
CASSLRLAGGAKSETQYF
>TRBJ2-5|TRBD2|TRBV6-1|.|15
TGTGCCAGCAGTACGGGACTAGCGAATCAAGAGACCCAGTACTTC
CASSTGLANQETQYF
>TRBJ1-5|.|TRBV6-5|many|14
TGTGCCAGCAGTCTTTCCCGTCCTGATCAGCCCCAGCATTTT
CASSLSRPDQPQHF
>TRBJ1-1|.|TRBV19|many|16
TGTGCCAGTAGTATGTTGTCATCAGGGTTCAACACTGAAGCTTTCTTT
CASSMLSSGFNTEAFF
>TRBJ1-1|.|TRBV12-3/TRBV12-4|.|15
TGTGCCAGCAGTTTTGGCGGGACCAAGAACACTGAAGCTTTCTTT
CASSFGGTKNTEAFF
>TRBJ1-2|.|TRBV6-5|many|15
TGTGCCAGCAGTCGACTCGGACCGACCATTGGAGGCTACACCTTC
CASSRLGPTIGGYTF
>TRBJ2-5|.|TRBV6-2/TRBV6-3|.|12
TGTGCCAGCAGCGGGAGTAAAGAGACCCAGTACTTC
CASSGSKETQYF
>TRBJ2-7|.|TRBV6-2/TRBV6-3|few|15
TGTGCCAGCAGTTACTCTTATGACTCCTCCTACGAGCAGTACTTC
CASSYSYDSSYEQYF
>TRBJ1-5|.|TRBV12-3/TRBV12-4|.|14
TGTGCCAGCAGTTCGACAGGACCCAATCAGCCCCAGCATTTT
CASSSTGPNQPQHF
>TRBJ2-7|.|TRBV27|many|15
TGTGCCAGCAGTTTAAAGACAGGAAGAACCTACGAGCAGTACTTC
CASSLKTGRTYEQYF
>TRBJ1-6|.|TRBV7-2|many|16
TGTGCCAGCAGAATCGGCGTAGGACACCGTAATTCACCCCTCCACTTT
CASRIGVGHRNSPLHF
>TRBJ1-1|.|TRBV12-3/TRBV12-4|many|13
TGTGCCAGCAAGGTAGAGATTAACACTGAAGCTTTCTTT
CASKVEINTEAFF
>TRBJ2-5|TRBD2|TRBV6-1|.|18
TGTGCCAGCAGTCTGGGGACTAGCGGGAGGGCCCTCGTAGAGACCCAGTACTTC
CASSLGTSGRALVETQYF
>TRBJ1-2|.|TRBV5-5|many|14
TGTGCCAGCAGCGGCGGCAGAAACTGGATTGGCTACACCTTC
CASSGGRNWIGYTF
>TRBJ1-2|TRBD1|TRBV19|many|13
TGCGCCAGCAGCATGACAGGGAACTATGGCTACACCTTC
CASSMTGNYGYTF
>TRBJ2-5|.|TRBV7-2|many|16
TGTGCCAGCAGAAAACCGGGACTGAGATTAGGGGAGACCCAGTACTTC
CASRKPGLRLGETQYF
>TRBJ2-7|TRBD2|TRBV3-1|few|20
TGTGCCAGCAGCCAAGATCTGGGGACTAGCGGGGGGTACCTCTCCTACGAGCAGTACTTC
CASSQDLGTSGGYLSYEQYF
>TRBJ1-6|.|TRBV28|many|15
TGTGCCAGCAGTTTATCGGGGGGTTATAATTCACCCCTCCACTTT
CASSLSGGYNSPLHF
>TRBJ1-1|.|TRBV12-3/TRBV12-4|many|11
TGTGCCAGCAACCTCGGGACAGAAGCTTTCTTT
CASNLGTEAFF
>TRBJ2-7|TRBD1|TRBV5-1|many|15
TGCGCCAGCAGCAGCGACGGACAGGCTACCTACGAGCAGTACTTC
CASSSDGQATYEQYF
>TRBJ1-5|.|TRBV12-5|many|14
TGTGCTAGTGGGCTCCCCGGGCCGACTCAGCCCCAGCATTTT
CASGLPGPTQPQHF
>TRBJ1-2|TRBD1|TRBV2|many|14
TGTGCCAGCAGGAAAGCACAGGGGGCGCATGGCTACACCTTC
CASRKAQGAHGYTF
>TRBJ2-5|.|TRBV12-3/TRBV12-4|many|14
TGTGCCAGCAGTTTGCAGGGGCCGCGGGAGACCCAGTACTTC
CASSLQGPRETQYF
>TRBJ1-6|.|TRBV4-3|many|15
TGCGCCAGCAGCCAAGATCGAGGCAGGAATTCACCCCTCCACTTT
CASSQDRGRNSPLHF
>TRBJ2-7|.|TRBV5-1|.|13
TGCGCCAGCAGCTTCACGGGAGCCTACGAGCAGTACTTC
CASSFTGAYEQYF
>TRBJ1-2|.|TRBV6-1|many|14
TGTGCCAGCAGTGAATTCCCAGGCAACTATGGCTACACCTTC
CASSEFPGNYGYTF
>TRBJ1-6|.|TRBV12-3/TRBV12-4|.|15
TGTGCCAGCAGTTTTTTTTTTACCAATAATTCACCCCTCCACTTT
CASSFFFTNNSPLHF
>TRBJ1-2|.|TRBV20-1|.|14
TGCAGTGCTAGAGATCAAAGGGAGGGGGGTGGCTACACCTTC
CSARDQREGGGYTF